This record looks at one TCR beta chain sequence and its context. Its target is not known. The data originate from a study of cytomegalovirus exposure and HLA in healthy donors. Regarding the study as a whole: The study labeled 180 or so TCR beta chains cytomegalovirus-associated. Indistinguishable V segments, including TRBV6-2 and TRBV6-3, were excluded. Confirmation in vitro established that a few CMV-associated chains were specific for CMV antigens. The authors reported that TCR beta sequences could predict HLA-A and HLA-B alleles. These predictions were accurate for most subjects in the first cohort.

PCR involved 60 Vbeta and 13 Jbeta primers. The data were produced by immunoSEQ multiplex PCR, yet TCRdb's version contains in-frame clones alone and is incomplete. The sample records around 150,000 clones, about 80% being singletons. This CDR3 is 14 amino acids long. V lost 6 bases and J lost 4; bases outside the gene matches: 1. Germline CDR1 is SNHLY and CDR2 is FYNNEI. The receptor's source is a man aged 35 to 55 in good health and CMV-seronegative. The V gene is TRBV2, the J gene TRBJ2-2; 11 bases fit TRBD1. The sequenced sample was PBMCs. CDR3 sequence reads: CASRGTGGTGELFF. The DNA of the CDR3 is TGTGCCAGCAGGGGGACAGGGGGCACCGGGGAGCTGTTTTTT.